The 24 T cell receptor beta chains below all came from one sample that was sequenced in a study of technical replicates of blood from four donors. Sequencing was performed with immunoSEQ multiplex PCR; in TCRdb, only in-frame clones are kept and a portion is missing. The table lists 65,000 to 90,000 clones, around 85% of them singletons. The sequencing sample was made of PBMCs. The receptors were sampled from a human donor in good health. Some clones in this sample may be carry-over from other donors' samples.

At least ten counts were recorded for this clone. CDR3 in DNA: TGTGCCAGCAGCTTAAGGGGGCAGCAGCCCCAGCATTTT. Translating gives CASSLRGQQPQHF. J is TRBJ1-5 and V is TRBV7-2, with 7 bases fitting TRBD1. The CDR3 is made up of 13 amino acids. The J segment lost 7 bases and the V segment lost 2 bases, leaving 2 bases of the junction unmatched. Germline lookup yields CDR1 SGHTA and CDR2 FQGNSA.

This clone was detected only once. For the CDR3, the DNA is TGTGCCACCGGACTTAGTTACAATGAGCAGTTCTTC. As protein: CATGLSYNEQFF. This sequence joins TRBV15 and TRBJ2-1; maybe TRBD2 (5 bases). Germline lookup yields CDR1 LNHNV and CDR2 YYDKDF (reference sequence). The ends were cut back, 8 bases at V and 4 bases at J, with 9 bases in the middle. The CDR3 extends over 12 amino acids. The whole variable domain, remainder taken from reference TRBV15 and TRBJ2-1, is DAMVIQNPRYQVTQFGKPVTLSCSQTLNHNVMYWYQQKSSQAPKLLFHYYDKDFNNEADTPDNFQSRRPNTSFCFLDIRSPGLGDTAMYLCATGLSYNEQFFGPGTRLTVL.

This chain connects TRBV30 to TRBJ2-1; tentative D call: TRBD2 (5 bases). CDR3 length: 12 residues. Germline CDR1 and CDR2: GTSNPN and SVGIG (reference sequence). Trimming removed 4 bases from V and 4 bases from J, with 8 bases in between. DNA of the CDR3: TGTGCCTGGATGAGGGCATACAATGAGCAGTTCTTC. This codes for CAWMRAYNEQFF.

DNA of the CDR3: TGTGCCAGTAGTTTCATGAGCACAGATACGCAGTATTTT. Translating gives CASSFMSTDTQYF. The chain has TRBV19 and TRBJ2-3; unclear D gene. Germline CDR1 LNHDA, CDR2 SQIVND (reference sequence). This CDR3 region has 13 residues. Deletions cut 5 bases from V and 0 bases from J, with 6 bases between. The full variable domain, completed using reference TRBV19 and TRBJ2-3, is DGGITQSPKYLFRKEGQNVTLSCEQNLNHDAMYWYRQDPGQGLRLIYYSQIVNDFQKGDIAEGYSVSREKKESFPLTVTSAQKNPTAFYLCASSFMSTDTQYFGPGTRLTVL.

The chain carries TRBV30 and TRBJ1-2; D unclear. Trimming removed 1 base at V and 8 bases at J, with 11 bases between. This CDR3 comprises 12 residues. Germline-derived CDR1 and CDR2 are GTSNPN and SVGIG (reference sequence). This CDR3 reads CAWSGGPRGYTF. The CDR3 region has the DNA TGTGCCTGGAGTGGTGGGCCACGCGGCTACACCTTC.

V is TRBV7-8 and J is TRBJ2-5; 10 nucleotides align to TRBD2. The trim removed 1 base at V and 3 bases at J, leaving 8 bases unmatched. CDR3 length equals 17 residues. Germline CDR1 SGHVS, CDR2 FQNEAQ. Written as DNA, the CDR3 is TGTGCCAGCAGCTTAGAGATATTAGGACTAGCGGAAGAGACCCAGTACTTC. It specifies CASSLEILGLAEETQYF.

This clone was seen only once. The gene calls are TRBV4-2 and TRBJ1-3; 8 bases are a match to TRBD1. This CDR3 spans 16 amino acids. After removal of 4 bases from V and 0 bases from J, the junction contained 5 bases not matched to a gene. The germline CDR1 and CDR2 sequences are LGHNA and YNFKEQ. For the CDR3, the DNA is TGTGCCAGCAGCCGCGAGGACAGGGCCTCTGGAAACACCATATATTTT. Protein sequence: CASSREDRASGNTIYF.

This clone was counted once. V and J are TRBV4-3 and TRBJ2-1; TRBD2 is a possible D gene (6 bases). Trimming removed 0 bases at V and 10 bases at J, with 16 bases between. The CDR3 runs 15 residues. Per the germline V gene, CDR1 is LGHNA and CDR2 is YSLEER. The CDR3 is CASSQEAGGGREQFF. For the CDR3, the DNA is TGCGCCAGCAGCCAAGAGGCTGGGGGAGGACGGGAGCAGTTCTTC.

The genes are TRBV20-1 and TRBJ1-2, with D possibly being TRBD1 (5 bases). Germline loops: CDR1 DFQATT, CDR2 SNEGSKA (reference sequence). There are 11 residues in the CDR3. With 6 bases removed from V and 10 bases from J, the gap between germline ends came to 15 bases. This chain's CDR3 is CSAREDTDYTF. CDR3 nucleotides: TGCAGTGCCCGGGAGGACACTGACTACACCTTC.

The rearrangement links TRBV7-9 to TRBJ2-7; D not resolved. Germline V gene lookup returns CDR1 SEHNR and CDR2 FQNEAQ (reference sequence). The V end lost 5 bases, the J end lost 0 bases, and 8 bases lay between the germline ends. This CDR3 has 13 residues. The CDR3 nucleotides read TGTGCCAGCAGCCCCAAGAGCTCCTACGAGCAGTACTTC. Translating it yields CASSPKSSYEQYF.

This clone came up a few times. This CDR3 is also generated by other DNA sequences in the sample. V is TRBV7-3 and J is TRBJ2-3, with D tentatively TRBD2 (6 bases). Germline assignment: CDR1 SGHTA and CDR2 FQGTGA. V gave up 3 bases and J gave up 6 bases, with 10 bases separating them. The CDR3 runs to 13 residues. The CDR3 region is CASSFGGRDTQYF. The CDR3 region has the DNA TGTGCCAGCAGCTTCGGGGGTCGGGATACGCAGTATTTT.

V usage is TRBV29-1 and J usage is TRBJ2-3; a weak D match, TRBD1 (6 bases). This CDR3 is 13 amino acids long. From germline, CDR1 is SQVTM and CDR2 ANQGSEA. V was pared by 6 bases and J by 0 bases, with 10 bases between. The CDR3 DNA reads as TGCAGCGTAAGTGGGGGCAGCACAGATACGCAGTATTTT. Protein product: CSVSGGSTDTQYF.

This sequence joins TRBV5-6 and TRBJ2-6; D possibly corresponds to TRBD1 (6 bases). The CDR3 runs to 13 residues. CDR1 and CDR2 from the germline V gene are SGHDT and YYEEEE. V was trimmed by 0 bases and J by 18 bases, leaving 16 bases between them. CDR3 sequence (DNA): TGTGCCAGCAGCTTGGGGGGACACCAACGGACGACTTTC. As protein: CASSLGGHQRTTF.

The rearrangement joins TRBV5-1 to TRBJ2-5; D not certain. This CDR3 contains 15 residues. Between the trimmed V and J ends, which lost 0 bases and 2 bases, there was a span of 11 bases. Germline V gene data show CDR1 as SGHRS and CDR2 as YFSETQ. This CDR3 reads CASSLVSQVQETQYF. As DNA, the CDR3 is TGCGCCAGCAGCTTGGTCTCCCAGGTACAAGAGACCCAGTACTTC.

The chain has TRBV2 and TRBJ2-1; TRBD2 matches at 13 bases. This CDR3 is built from 15 residues. Germline loops: CDR1 SNHLY, CDR2 FYNNEI. J lost 8 bases, V lost 4 bases, and 5 bases had no gene match. CDR3 residues: CASSATSGRADEQFF. The CDR3 DNA sequence: TGTGCCAGCAGTGCTACTAGCGGGAGGGCCGATGAGCAGTTCTTC. The variable domain in full, with the rest retrieved from reference TRBV2 and TRBJ2-1, is EPEVTQTPSHQVTQMGQEVILRCVPISNHLYFYWYRQILGQKVEFLVSFYNNEISEKSEIFDDQFSVERPDGSNFTLKIRSTKLEDSAMYFCASSATSGRADEQFFGPGTRLTVL.

The rearrangement uses TRBV30 and TRBJ1-2; D is perhaps TRBD1 (6 bases). V shed 2 bases and J shed 1 base, with 14 bases lying between them. This CDR3 contains 15 residues. Germline V gene data show CDR1 as GTSNPN and CDR2 as SVGIG (reference sequence). The CDR3 here is CAWSFRTAVNYGYTF. Here the CDR3 DNA reads TGTGCCTGGAGTTTCCGGACAGCCGTTAACTATGGCTACACCTTC.

The V and J genes are TRBV7-2 and TRBJ1-1; 8 bases match TRBD1. The CDR3 is 16 amino acids. The germline V gene encodes CDR1 SGHTA and CDR2 FQGNSA. The trim removed 5 bases at V and 1 base at J, leaving 9 bases unmatched. The CDR3 loop reads CASSPSRGTGNTEAFF. Here the CDR3 DNA reads TGTGCCAGCAGCCCCTCGAGAGGGACAGGGAACACTGAAGCTTTCTTT.

The gene calls are TRBV5-6 and TRBJ2-7; 9 bases are shared with TRBD1. Germline lookup yields CDR1 SGHDT and CDR2 YYEEEE. This CDR3 region has 14 residues. J lost 2 bases, V lost 5 bases, and 5 bases had no gene match. The CDR3 loop reads CASSSDRGTYEQYF. The CDR3 bases are TGTGCCAGCAGTTCGGACAGGGGAACCTACGAGCAGTACTTC.

The chain joins TRBV30 to TRBJ2-5; possible D gene TRBD2, 5 bases. Germline V CDR1 and CDR2: GTSNPN, SVGIG (reference sequence). The ends were cut back, 5 bases at V and 5 bases at J, with 9 bases in the middle. The CDR3 has 11 amino acids. Here the CDR3 reads CAWGSGETQYF. DNA for the CDR3: TGTGCCTGGGGGAGTGGGGAGACCCAGTACTTC.

V is TRBV15 and J is TRBJ1-4; D is unresolved. V was clipped by 0 bases and J by 8 bases, with 16 bases between them. CDR1 is LNHNV, CDR2 YYDKDF, per germline (reference sequence). The CDR3 is made up of 16 amino acids. The CDR3 region has the DNA TGTGCCACCAGCAGAGATCTCGGATATAGAGGGGAAAAACTGTTTTTT. This encodes CATSRDLGYRGEKLFF.

The chain uses TRBV18 and TRBJ2-2; the D is unclear. V was cut by 4 bases and J by 5 bases, with 11 bases left in between. CDR1 and CDR2 from the germline V gene are KGHSH and LQKENI. The CDR3 extends over 14 amino acids. CDR3 coding DNA: TGTGCCAGCTCACTTCTCCTACGTACCGGGGAGCTGTTTTTT. This sequence encodes CASSLLLRTGELFF.

This sequence joins TRBV19 and TRBJ1-2, with D maybe TRBD1 (6 bases). The CDR3 extends over 14 amino acids. Germline CDR1 LNHDA, CDR2 SQIVND (reference sequence). Trimming cost V 8 bases and J 3 bases, with 16 bases left between them. CDR3 in DNA: TGTGCCAGTCGTCCGTGGACAGACGACTATGGCTACACCTTC. It codes for CASRPWTDDYGYTF.

This clone has a single count. The chain recombines TRBV5-5 with TRBJ2-1; D is perhaps TRBD2 (6 bases). This CDR3 is built from 12 residues. The germline V gene has CDR1 SGHKS and CDR2 YYEKEE (reference sequence). V lost 3 bases and J 11 bases, leaving 12 bases between the germline ends. The CDR3 bases are TGTGCCAGCAGCTGGGGAGGAGGACAGCAGTTCTTC. It codes for CASSWGGGQQFF. The full variable domain, rest sourced from reference TRBV5-5 and TRBJ2-1, is DAGVTQSPTHLIKTRGQQVTLRCSPISGHKSVSWYQQVLGQGPQFIFQYYEKEERGRGNFPDRFSARQFPNYSSELNVNALLLGDSALYLCASSWGGGQQFFGPGTRLTVL.

This rearrangement joins TRBV11-2 to TRBJ2-1, with 7 bases lining up with TRBD1. CDR3 length: 13 residues. Germline CDR1 SGHAT, CDR2 FQNNGV. J gave up 9 bases and V 1 base, and 3 bases lay outside the gene matches. The CDR3 protein is CASSLGQGTEQFF. CDR3 in DNA: TGTGCCAGCAGCTTAGGACAGGGTACTGAGCAGTTCTTC.